The rows below give T cell receptor beta chains drawn from one sample of a study of OX40 agonist ivuxolimab in advanced cancers. Using immunoSEQ multiplex PCR, the repertoire was profiled, and TCRdb retains in-frame clones only, with some absent. The sample consists of 75,000 to 80,000 clones, about nine tenths of them appearing once. Sequences were derived from CD4+ or CD8+ T cells sorted from blood, sampled in a trial of the OX40 agonist ivuxolimab. The receptors originated from an adult with an advanced solid tumor such as melanoma, head and neck, liver or kidney cancer. The CDR3 runs from the conserved cysteine through the conserved F or W. Fields, in order: D gene, J gene, clone size, V gene, CDR3 DNA, CDR3 protein. The D gene is left open where the match is weak. Size is omitted from some rows. Given values are once, few, many or a class for expanded clones.

D: .
J: TRBJ1-5
size: .
V: TRBV12-5
DNA: TGTGCTAGTGGTTTGTACCCCGGGACCGAAAGCAATCAGCCCCAGCATTTT
CDR3: CASGLYPGTESNQPQHF

D: TRBD2
J: TRBJ2-3
size: .
V: TRBV6-1
DNA: TGTGCCAGCATTCCGGGAGGTCCTAGCACAGATACGCAGTATTTT
CDR3: CASIPGGPSTDTQYF

D: .
J: TRBJ2-7
size: .
V: TRBV6-6
DNA: TGTGCCAGCAGCGTCTCTCCGCATGGGGGTGGAGAGCAGTACTTC
CDR3: CASSVSPHGGGEQYF

D: .
J: TRBJ1-3
size: .
V: TRBV4-3
DNA: TGCGCCAGCAGCCAAGGGTGGGGGGGCCCTGGAAACACCATATATTTT
CDR3: CASSQGWGGPGNTIYF

D: .
J: TRBJ1-2
size: .
V: TRBV9
DNA: TGTGCCAGCAGCGTAGATCCAGGGTTTATGGGTGGCTACACCTTC
CDR3: CASSVDPGFMGGYTF

D: TRBD1
J: TRBJ2-7
size: .
V: TRBV5-5
DNA: TGTGCCAGCAGCTTGGGCCCCTTTGGTCAGGGGGTGCCCTCCTACGAGCAGTACTTC
CDR3: CASSLGPFGQGVPSYEQYF

D: TRBD2
J: TRBJ2-2
size: .
V: TRBV11-3
DNA: TGTGCCAGCAGTCGCACTAGCGGGAGCACCGGGGAGCTGTTTTTT
CDR3: CASSRTSGSTGELFF

D: TRBD1
J: TRBJ1-1
size: .
V: TRBV7-2
DNA: TGTGCCAGCAGCTTCCGGGACAGGGGGGAAGCTTTCTTT
CDR3: CASSFRDRGEAFF

D: .
J: TRBJ1-2
size: .
V: TRBV7-6
DNA: TGTGCCAGCAGCGTAAACCCTACCACAAACTATGGCTACACCTTC
CDR3: CASSVNPTTNYGYTF

D: TRBD2
J: TRBJ2-1
size: .
V: TRBV10-2
DNA: TGCGCCAGCAGTCTGACGGGGGGGTCCGGTGAGCAGTTCTTC
CDR3: CASSLTGGSGEQFF

D: .
J: TRBJ2-2
size: once
V: TRBV19
DNA: TGTGCCAGTAGCCTCTCCAACACCGGGGAGCTGTTTTTT
CDR3: CASSLSNTGELFF

D: TRBD1
J: TRBJ2-7
size: .
V: TRBV7-8
DNA: TGTGCCAGCGCAAAGGACAGGGGGTCCGAGCAGTACTTC
CDR3: CASAKDRGSEQYF

D: TRBD2
J: TRBJ2-5
size: once
V: TRBV30
DNA: TGTGCCTGGAGTGTACGACCCGGGGGGGCGAAGACCCAGTACTTC
CDR3: CAWSVRPGGAKTQYF

D: .
J: TRBJ2-2
size: .
V: TRBV12-2
DNA: TGTGCAAGTCGCTTAGGGGTTAGCGGGAGGGCAGGAGGGGAGCTGTTTTTT
CDR3: CASRLGVSGRAGGELFF